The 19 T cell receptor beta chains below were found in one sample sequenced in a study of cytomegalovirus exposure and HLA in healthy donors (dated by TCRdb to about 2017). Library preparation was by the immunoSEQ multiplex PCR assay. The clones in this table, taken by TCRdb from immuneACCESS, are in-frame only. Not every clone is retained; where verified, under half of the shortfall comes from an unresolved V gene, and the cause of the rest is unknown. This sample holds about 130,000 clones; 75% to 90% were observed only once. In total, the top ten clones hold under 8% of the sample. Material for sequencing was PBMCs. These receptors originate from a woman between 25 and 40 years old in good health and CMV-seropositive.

The CDR3 DNA is TGTGCCAGCAGCCCATTCACGCGAAATGAGCAGTTCTTC. Residues: CASSPFTRNEQFF. The V call is TRBV11-2, the J call TRBJ2-1, with D unresolved. Germline-derived CDR1 and CDR2 are SGHAT and FQNNGV. The CDR3 spans 13 residues. Trimming left V 5 bases short and J 7 bases short, with 12 bases between.

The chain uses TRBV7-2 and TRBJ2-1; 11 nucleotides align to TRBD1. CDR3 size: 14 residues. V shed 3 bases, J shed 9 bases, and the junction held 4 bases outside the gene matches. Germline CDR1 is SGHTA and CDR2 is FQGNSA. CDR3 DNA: TGTGCCAGCAGCTTCCGGACAGGGGGCATTGAGCAGTTCTTC. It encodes CASSFRTGGIEQFF.

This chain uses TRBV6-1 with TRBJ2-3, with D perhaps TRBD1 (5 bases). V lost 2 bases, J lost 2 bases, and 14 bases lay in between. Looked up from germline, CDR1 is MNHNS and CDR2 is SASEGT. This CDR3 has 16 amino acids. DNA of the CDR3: TGTGCCAGCAGTGAACTTTGGGCAGGGAACACAGATACGCAGTATTTT. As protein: CASSELWAGNTDTQYF.

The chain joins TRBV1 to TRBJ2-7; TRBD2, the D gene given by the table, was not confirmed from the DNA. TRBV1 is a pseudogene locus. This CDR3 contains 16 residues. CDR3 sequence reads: CTSSQNTGTKGYEQYF. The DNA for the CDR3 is TGCACCAGCAGCCAGAATACCGGGACTAAGGGGTACGAGCAGTACTTC.

This CDR3 is CASSQDPSGYQPQHF. CDR3 DNA: TGCGCCAGCAGCCAAGATCCGTCAGGATATCAGCCCCAGCATTTT. The chain joins TRBV4-1 to TRBJ1-5, with unresolved D. The CDR3 is 15 residues long. CDR1 is MGHRA and CDR2 is YSYEKL in the germline V gene. The V gene lost 0 bases and the J gene lost 5 bases, with 11 bases spanning the gap.

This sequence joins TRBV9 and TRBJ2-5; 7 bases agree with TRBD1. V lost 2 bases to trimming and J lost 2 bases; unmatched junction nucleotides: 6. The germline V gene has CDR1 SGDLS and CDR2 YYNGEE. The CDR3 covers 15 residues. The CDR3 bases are TGTGCCAGCAGCGTGGGCAGGGACAGTCAAGAGACCCAGTACTTC. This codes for CASSVGRDSQETQYF.

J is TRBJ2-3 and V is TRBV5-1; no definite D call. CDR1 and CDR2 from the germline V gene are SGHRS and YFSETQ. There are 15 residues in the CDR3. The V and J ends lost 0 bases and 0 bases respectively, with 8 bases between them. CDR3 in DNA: TGCGCCAGCAGCTTGGCGGTTACTAGCACAGATACGCAGTATTTT. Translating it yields CASSLAVTSTDTQYF.

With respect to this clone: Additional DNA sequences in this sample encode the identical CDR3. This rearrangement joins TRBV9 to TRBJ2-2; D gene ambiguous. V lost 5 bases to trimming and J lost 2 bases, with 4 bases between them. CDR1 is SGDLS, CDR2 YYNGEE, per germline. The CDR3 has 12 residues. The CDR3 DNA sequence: TGTGCCAGCAGGGCTAACACCGGGGAGCTGTTTTTT. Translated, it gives CASRANTGELFF.

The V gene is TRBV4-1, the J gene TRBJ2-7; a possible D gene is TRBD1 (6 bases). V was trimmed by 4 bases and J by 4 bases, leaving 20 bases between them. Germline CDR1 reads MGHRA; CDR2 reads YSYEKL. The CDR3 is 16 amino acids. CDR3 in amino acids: CASSPTPTRDKYEQYF. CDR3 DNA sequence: TGCGCCAGCAGCCCTACTCCTACCCGGGACAAATACGAGCAGTACTTC.

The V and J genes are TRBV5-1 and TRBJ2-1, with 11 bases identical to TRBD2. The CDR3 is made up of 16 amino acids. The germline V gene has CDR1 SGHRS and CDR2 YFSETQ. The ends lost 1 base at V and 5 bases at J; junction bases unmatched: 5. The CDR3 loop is CASSLQGLAGNNEQFF. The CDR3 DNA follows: TGCGCCAGCAGCTTGCAAGGACTAGCGGGTAACAATGAGCAGTTCTTC.

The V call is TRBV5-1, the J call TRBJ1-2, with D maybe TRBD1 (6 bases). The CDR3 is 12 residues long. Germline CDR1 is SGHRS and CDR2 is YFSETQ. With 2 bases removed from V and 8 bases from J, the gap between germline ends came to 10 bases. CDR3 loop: CASSFGQIGYTF. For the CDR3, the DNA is TGCGCCAGCAGCTTCGGACAGATAGGCTACACCTTC. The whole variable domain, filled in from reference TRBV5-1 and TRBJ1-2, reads KAGVTQTPRYLIKTRGQQVTLSCSPISGHRSVSWYQQTPGQGLQFLFEYFSETQRNKGNFPGRFSGRQFSNSRSEMNVSTLELGDSALYLCASSFGQIGYTFGSGTRLTVV.

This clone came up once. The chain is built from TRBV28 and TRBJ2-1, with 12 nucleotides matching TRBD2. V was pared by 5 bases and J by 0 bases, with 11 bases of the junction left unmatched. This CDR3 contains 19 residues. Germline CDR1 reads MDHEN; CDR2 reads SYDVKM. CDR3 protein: CASSPTGLAGMSSYNEQFF. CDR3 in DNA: TGTGCCAGCAGTCCTACAGGACTAGCGGGAATGAGCTCCTACAATGAGCAGTTCTTC.

CDR3: CASSLGPDSFNNEQFF. DNA for the CDR3: TGTGCCAGCAGTTTAGGCCCGGACAGCTTCAACAATGAGCAGTTCTTC. The genes are TRBV27 and TRBJ2-1; possible D gene TRBD1, 6 bases. The CDR3 spans 16 residues. V lost 2 bases to trimming and J lost 5 bases, with 16 bases between them. Germline CDR1 reads MNHEY; CDR2 reads SMNVEV (reference sequence).

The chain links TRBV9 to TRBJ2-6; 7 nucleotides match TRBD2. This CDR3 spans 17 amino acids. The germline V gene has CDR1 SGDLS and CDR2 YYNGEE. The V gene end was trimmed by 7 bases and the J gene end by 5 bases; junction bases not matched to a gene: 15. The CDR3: CASAPGGSPTWANVLTF. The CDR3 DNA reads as TGTGCCAGCGCACCCGGCGGGAGCCCTACCTGGGCCAACGTCCTGACTTTC.

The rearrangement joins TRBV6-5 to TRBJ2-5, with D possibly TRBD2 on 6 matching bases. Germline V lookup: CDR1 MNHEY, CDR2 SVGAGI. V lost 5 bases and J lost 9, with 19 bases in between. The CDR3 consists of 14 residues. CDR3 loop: CASSTPGDGMAQYF. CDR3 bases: TGTGCCAGCAGTACGCCGGGGGACGGTATGGCCCAGTACTTC.

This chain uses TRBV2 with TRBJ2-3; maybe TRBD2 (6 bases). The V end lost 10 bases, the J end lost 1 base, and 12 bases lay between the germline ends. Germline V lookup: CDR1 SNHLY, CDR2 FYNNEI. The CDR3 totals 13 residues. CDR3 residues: CATGRSGTDTQYF. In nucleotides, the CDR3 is TGTGCCACCGGGAGAAGTGGCACAGATACGCAGTATTTT.

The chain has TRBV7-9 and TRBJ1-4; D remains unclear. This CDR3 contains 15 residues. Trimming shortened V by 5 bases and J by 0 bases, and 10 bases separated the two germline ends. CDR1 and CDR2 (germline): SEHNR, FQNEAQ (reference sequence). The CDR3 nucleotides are TGTGCCAGCAGCGCGGACTCTTCAACTAATGAAAAACTGTTTTTT. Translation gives CASSADSSTNEKLFF.

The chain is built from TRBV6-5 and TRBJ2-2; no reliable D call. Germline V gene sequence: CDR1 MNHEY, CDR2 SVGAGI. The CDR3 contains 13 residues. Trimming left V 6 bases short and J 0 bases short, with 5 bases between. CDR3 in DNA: TGTGCCAGCAGGAACTCGAACACCGGGGAGCTGTTTTTT. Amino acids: CASRNSNTGELFF.

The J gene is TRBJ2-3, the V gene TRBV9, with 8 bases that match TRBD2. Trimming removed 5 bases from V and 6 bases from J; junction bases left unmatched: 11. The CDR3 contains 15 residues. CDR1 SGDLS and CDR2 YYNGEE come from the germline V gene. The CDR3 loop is CASRENRTSLDTQYF. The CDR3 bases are TGTGCCAGCAGAGAAAACCGGACTAGCTTGGATACGCAGTATTTT.